These 14 T cell receptor beta chains originate from one sample sequenced in a study of T cell responses to AZD1222 COVID-19 vaccine. Produced via immunoSEQ multiplex PCR; TCRdb's table is partial and in-frame only. The repertoire includes some 110,000 clones, roughly 88% of them detected once, and 3% to 4% sits in the top ten. The specimen was peripheral blood, collected on day 0 of MenACWY control vaccination. The receptors were sampled from an adult in good health.

The CDR3 DNA is TGTGCCAGCCGAGGGGGCATGAACACTGAAGCTTTCTTT. This sequence encodes CASRGGMNTEAFF. This rearrangement joins TRBV18 to TRBJ1-1; 7 bases agree with TRBD1. The V and J ends lost 8 bases and 0 bases, in that order; junction bases with no gene match: 3. Germline V gene sequence: CDR1 KGHSH, CDR2 LQKENI. CDR3 size: 13 residues.

The gene calls are TRBV11-2 and TRBJ2-1; either TRBD1 or TRBD2 may supply D (5 bases each). This CDR3 has 14 amino acids. The germline V and J ends were trimmed by 5 bases and 5 bases, with 13 bases remaining between them. Germline CDR1 is SGHAT and CDR2 is FQNNGV. The CDR3: CASSTAGTDNEQFF. The CDR3 DNA reads as TGTGCCAGCAGCACAGCTGGGACCGACAATGAGCAGTTCTTC.

In DNA, the CDR3 is TGCGCCAGCAGCCAAGGTATAAAAGCGGGGGTGAGAGATACGCAGTATTTT. Its translation is CASSQGIKAGVRDTQYF. The chain links TRBV4-1 to TRBJ2-3; 8 positions match TRBD2. This CDR3 is 17 amino acids long. Germline CDR1 MGHRA, CDR2 YSYEKL. Unmatched junction bases numbered 11, after V lost 1 base and J lost 5 bases.

The chain employs TRBV12-3 or TRBV12-4 and TRBJ1-1, with D possibly matching TRBD1 (6 bases). Trimming took off 3 bases at V and 5 bases at J, with 7 bases between the two ends. The CDR3 runs to 12 residues. The CDR3 loop is CASSFGQTEAFF. CDR3 in DNA: TGTGCCAGCAGTTTCGGACAGACTGAAGCTTTCTTT.

The chain joins TRBV7-2 to TRBJ1-2; 8 bases match TRBD1. The V and J ends lost 5 bases and 7 bases, in that order; junction bases with no gene match: 15. The CDR3 sequence is 16 residues long. Germline CDR1 reads SGHTA; CDR2 reads FQGNSA. CDR3 sequence reads: CASSPRRGQGAFGYTF. The CDR3 nucleotides read TGTGCCAGCAGCCCTCGAAGGGGGCAGGGGGCGTTTGGCTACACCTTC.

The gene calls are TRBV9 and TRBJ2-7; D tentatively fits TRBD1 or TRBD2 (6 bases each). V lost 3 bases and J lost 5, with 18 bases in between. Germline V gene lookup returns CDR1 SGDLS and CDR2 YYNGEE. There are 15 residues in the CDR3. The CDR3 sequence: CASSAAGHTVHEQYF. CDR3 DNA: TGTGCCAGCAGCGCCGCGGGACACACGGTCCACGAGCAGTACTTC.

The chain carries TRBV7-2 and TRBJ1-2; D is possibly TRBD1 (6 bases). Germline V lookup: CDR1 SGHTA, CDR2 FQGNSA. The CDR3 length is 14 residues. Trimming took 8 bases from V and 3 from J, leaving 16 bases between them. The CDR3 coding sequence is TGTGCCAGCGCGGGAAGGGGGTCATACTATGGCTACACCTTC. Protein: CASAGRGSYYGYTF.

In its sample, this clone was seen a few times. The V gene is TRBV7-6, the J gene TRBJ1-1; 8 bases line up with TRBD1. CDR1 is SGHVS and CDR2 is FNYEAQ in the germline V gene. V was clipped by 5 bases and J by 4 bases; unmatched bases: 9. The length of the CDR3 is 15 residues. CDR3 bases: TGTGCCAGCAGCCTAGGACAGGGACTATCCACTGAAGCTTTCTTT. This gives the protein CASSLGQGLSTEAFF.

This clone was counted a few times. The rearrangement uses TRBV19 and TRBJ2-2; D unresolved. The CDR3 has 12 amino acids. Looked up from germline, CDR1 is LNHDA and CDR2 is SQIVND (reference sequence). The germline V and J ends were trimmed by 1 base and 6 bases, with 3 bases remaining between them. CDR3 residues: CASSIGSGELFF. Written as DNA, the CDR3 is TGTGCCAGTAGTATAGGGTCCGGGGAGCTGTTTTTT. Drawing the rest from reference TRBV19 and TRBJ2-2, the complete variable domain is DGGITQSPKYLFRKEGQNVTLSCEQNLNHDAMYWYRQDPGQGLRLIYYSQIVNDFQKGDIAEGYSVSREKKESFPLTVTSAQKNPTAFYLCASSIGSGELFFGEGSRLTVL.

The rearrangement links TRBV25-1 to TRBJ1-1; perhaps TRBD1 as D (6 bases). The germline V gene encodes CDR1 MGHDK and CDR2 SYGVNS. This CDR3 is 13 amino acids long. V was shortened by 7 bases and J by 5 bases, with 14 bases between the two germline ends. The CDR3 is CASKFNRETEAFF. The CDR3, as DNA: TGTGCCAGCAAATTCAACAGGGAGACTGAAGCTTTCTTT.

The V and J genes are TRBV27 and TRBJ1-2; no clear D gene. The ends were cut back, 3 bases at V and 4 bases at J, with 18 bases in the middle. CDR1 is MNHEY, CDR2 SMNVEV, per germline (reference sequence). The CDR3 length is 16 residues. This CDR3 is CASSLGPAAGSYGYTF. CDR3 DNA: TGTGCCAGCAGTTTGGGCCCGGCTGCGGGTTCCTATGGCTACACCTTC.

This clone was counted once. The rearrangement links TRBV6-5 to TRBJ2-1, with 7 bases that match TRBD1. The germline gives CDR1 MNHEY, CDR2 SVGAGI. V gave up 2 bases and J gave up 8 bases; unmatched junction bases: 9. There are 15 residues in the CDR3. The CDR3 bases are TGTGCCAGCAGTTACGGGGCAGGGGGTGGCGATGAGCAGTTCTTC. This codes for CASSYGAGGGDEQFF.

The genes are TRBV7-2 and TRBJ1-5; D is unresolved. The CDR3 runs to 17 residues. Trimming pared 1 base from V and 4 bases from J, leaving 17 bases between. CDR1 is SGHTA and CDR2 is FQGNSA in the germline V gene. The CDR3 protein is CASSLDPPGFGNQPQHF. The CDR3 DNA is TGTGCCAGCAGCTTAGACCCGCCCGGGTTCGGAAATCAGCCCCAGCATTTT.

This rearrangement joins TRBV5-1 to TRBJ2-7; maybe TRBD1 (6 bases). CDR3 length: 13 residues. V gave up 3 bases and J gave up 3 bases, with 10 bases separating them. Per germline, CDR1 SGHRS and CDR2 YFSETQ. CDR3 nucleotide sequence: TGCGCCAGCAGCTGGGACAACCACTACGAGCAGTACTTC. It encodes CASSWDNHYEQYF.